Below are 26 T cell receptor beta chains sequenced from a single sample in a study of cytomegalovirus exposure and HLA in healthy donors. The PCR contained 60 Vbeta and 13 Jbeta primers. The repertoire was sequenced with immunoSEQ multiplex PCR; TCRdb's copy has only in-frame clones and lacks some. This sample has some 130,000 clones, with roughly 88% found just once. Input material: PBMCs. The receptors stem from a man over 45 in good health and CMV-seronegative.

The V call is TRBV2, the J call TRBJ1-1, with D perhaps matching TRBD1 (5 bases). The CDR3 covers 13 residues. Looked up from germline, CDR1 is SNHLY and CDR2 is FYNNEI. V was cut by 4 bases and J by 8 bases, with 14 bases left in between. The CDR3 nucleotides are TGTGCCAGCAGTGTTTGGACAACGACAGAAGCTTTCTTT. Amino acids: CASSVWTTTEAFF.

The chain has TRBV6-5 and TRBJ1-3; D is possibly TRBD1 (5 bases). The CDR3 is made up of 15 amino acids. The germline CDR1 and CDR2 sequences are MNHEY and SVGAGI. V lost 6 bases and J lost 4, with 16 bases in between. CDR3 nucleotides: TGTGCCAGCAGCCTCGTGGGGCTGGGGGGAAACACCATATATTTT. It specifies CASSLVGLGGNTIYF.

This clone was observed a handful of times. The CDR3 coding sequence is TGCGCCAGCAGCCAAGAGGACAGGTCTTTCGATACGCAGTATTTT. Translation: CASSQEDRSFDTQYF. This chain connects TRBV4-3 to TRBJ2-3, with 7 bases identical to TRBD1. J lost 6 bases, V lost 0 bases, and 6 bases had no gene match. CDR1 and CDR2 (germline): LGHNA, YSLEER. The CDR3 covers 15 residues.

CDR3 DNA sequence: TGTGCCAGCAGCTTAGGACGACAGTCTAATTCACCCCTCCACTTT. It yields the protein CASSLGRQSNSPLHF. The V gene is TRBV13, the J gene TRBJ1-6; TRBD1 might be the D (5 bases). The CDR3 has 15 residues. V gave up 0 bases and J gave up 6 bases, with 9 bases separating them. Germline V gene lookup returns CDR1 PRHDT and CDR2 FYEKMQ (reference sequence).

The chain couples TRBV12-5 to TRBJ1-2, with D possibly TRBD1 on 5 matching bases. CDR3 length equals 15 residues. Germline V gene data show CDR1 as LGHNT and CDR2 as FRNRAP. V lost 6 bases, J lost 4 bases, and 18 bases lay in between. CDR3 region: CASGSGRADSYGYTF. In DNA, the CDR3 is TGTGCTAGTGGCTCCGGCAGGGCGGATTCCTATGGCTACACCTTC. The full variable domain, in which reference TRBV12-5 and TRBJ1-2 provide the parts outside the CDR3, is DARVTQTPRHKVTEMGQEVTMRCQPILGHNTVFWYRQTMMQGLELLAYFRNRAPLDDSGMPKDRFSAEMPDATLATLKIQPSEPRDSAVYFCASGSGRADSYGYTFGSGTRLTVV.

The chain uses TRBV19 and TRBJ2-7; 7 bases are a match to TRBD2. Germline-derived CDR1 and CDR2 are LNHDA and SQIVND (reference sequence). The junction had 5 bases not matched to a gene; V was cut back by 10 bases and J by 2 bases. This CDR3 is 12 amino acids long. The CDR3 DNA is TGTGCCAAACTCCTAGCGGCCTACGAGCAGTACTTC. Residues: CAKLLAAYEQYF.

This rearrangement joins TRBV25-1 to TRBJ2-5; D unresolved. The end of the DNA is better explained by TRBJ2-7, so the J call may be wrong. This CDR3 contains 12 residues. CDR1 is MGHDK, CDR2 SYGVNS, per germline. CDR3 bases: TGTGCCAGCAGTCTCTCCTCCTACGAGCAGTACTTC. It encodes CASSLSSYEQYF.

This clone was observed a handful of times. The chain recombines TRBV7-9 with TRBJ1-2; 7 bases line up with TRBD1. J gave up 3 bases and V 2 bases, and 3 bases lay outside the gene matches. Per the germline V gene, CDR1 is SEHNR and CDR2 is FQNEAQ (reference sequence). The CDR3 has 14 residues. CDR3 residues: CASSLSTGDYGYTF. CDR3 coding DNA: TGTGCCAGCAGCTTATCAACAGGGGACTATGGCTACACCTTC.

This chain connects TRBV27 to TRBJ1-1; D gene uncertain. Germline CDR1 MNHEY, CDR2 SMNVEV (reference sequence). The CDR3 runs 13 residues. The V end was cut by 2 bases, the J end by 1 base, with 5 bases between. CDR3 sequence (DNA): TGTGCCAGCAGTTTAGCGGAGAACACTGAAGCTTTCTTT. This gives the protein CASSLAENTEAFF.

V is TRBV4-2 and J is TRBJ1-4; tentatively, D is TRBD1 (5 bases). The germline CDR1 and CDR2 sequences are LGHNA and YNFKEQ. This CDR3 spans 17 amino acids. The V end lost 1 base, the J end lost 0 bases, and 12 bases lay between the germline ends. The CDR3 here is CASSQAITGSTNEKLFF. The CDR3 bases are TGTGCCAGCAGCCAAGCCATTACAGGATCAACTAATGAAAAACTGTTTTTT.

The V call is TRBV13, the J call TRBJ1-1, with TRBD1 as a possible D gene (6 bases). CDR1 is PRHDT and CDR2 is FYEKMQ in the germline V gene (reference sequence). Trimming pared 8 bases from V and 4 bases from J, leaving 17 bases between. CDR3 length: 14 amino acids. The CDR3 nucleotides are TGTGCCAGCTCGGACCGGGGGGCGGGCACTGAAGCTTTCTTT. This translates into CASSDRGAGTEAFF.

A note on this clone: Other nucleotide sequences from this sample produce the same CDR3. The V gene is TRBV5-1, the J gene TRBJ1-6, with D tentatively TRBD1 (5 bases). The V gene lost 0 bases and the J gene lost 6 bases, with 7 bases spanning the gap. The length of the CDR3 is 14 residues. Germline V gives CDR1 SGHRS, CDR2 YFSETQ. DNA for the CDR3: TGCGCCAGCAGCTTGGGGCAGGGTAATTCACCCCTCCACTTT. Its translation: CASSLGQGNSPLHF.

The chain joins TRBV4-1 to TRBJ2-7, with TRBD1 matching over 11 bases. This CDR3 region has 15 residues. With 2 bases clipped from V and 5 bases from J, the junction kept 5 bases outside the gene matches. CDR1 is MGHRA and CDR2 is YSYEKL in the germline V gene. The chain's CDR3 is CASSQSWTGGDEQYF. CDR3 sequence (DNA): TGCGCCAGCAGCCAATCATGGACAGGGGGCGACGAGCAGTACTTC.

The chain combines TRBV14 with TRBJ1-2; no clear D gene. V lost 0 bases, J lost 3 bases, and 5 bases lay in between. Germline CDR1 reads SGHDN; CDR2 reads FVKESK. The CDR3 covers 13 residues. This CDR3 is CASSQDSDYGYTF. The CDR3, as DNA: TGTGCCAGCAGCCAAGACTCCGACTATGGCTACACCTTC.

Worth noting for this clone: The junction departs from the called germline gene at one end, perhaps through a read error. In DNA form, the CDR3 reads TGTGCCAGCCGTGACAGGGACTTGGGCTACACCTTC. Residues: CASRDRDLGYTF. The V and J genes are TRBV2 and TRBJ1-2; 7 nucleotides match TRBD1. Germline V gene lookup returns CDR1 SNHLY and CDR2 FYNNEI. The CDR3 covers 12 residues. The variable domain in full, with the rest retrieved from reference TRBV2 and TRBJ1-2, is EPEVTQTPSHQVTQMGQEVILRCVPISNHLYFYWYRQILGQKVEFLVSFYNNEISEKSEIFDDQFSVERPDGSNFTLKIRSTKLEDSAMYFCASRDRDLGYTFGSGTRLTVV.

This rearrangement joins TRBV25-1 to TRBJ2-3; tentative D call: TRBD2 (6 bases). Germline lookup yields CDR1 MGHDK and CDR2 SYGVNS. This CDR3 has 16 amino acids. Between the trimmed V and J ends, which lost 4 bases and 8 bases, there was a span of 22 bases. The CDR3, as DNA: TGTGCCAGCAGTGTTCTTGGGGCTAGCGCCCGTCCTACGCAGTATTTT. This sequence encodes CASSVLGASARPTQYF.

This chain joins TRBV4-1 and TRBJ2-5; D uncertain. The CDR3 has 14 amino acids. In germline, CDR1 is MGHRA, CDR2 YSYEKL. V was pared by 1 base and J by 2 bases, with 8 bases between. As DNA, the CDR3 is TGCGCCAGCAGCCAAGGACTTACTCAAGAGACCCAGTACTTC. This encodes CASSQGLTQETQYF.

The chain links TRBV12-5 to TRBJ1-5, with D possibly being TRBD1 (5 bases). V gave up 1 base and J gave up 11 bases, with 15 bases separating them. Germline lookup yields CDR1 LGHNT and CDR2 FRNRAP. The CDR3 is 14 residues long. DNA for the CDR3: TGTGCTAGTGGTTTGGGTATTCCGGGACTCTCCCAGCATTTT. It yields the protein CASGLGIPGLSQHF.

The chain joins TRBV7-2 to TRBJ2-1; D perhaps matches TRBD2 (5 bases). CDR1 SGHTA and CDR2 FQGNSA come from the germline V gene. This CDR3 is built from 18 residues. V was pared by 2 bases and J by 4 bases, with 21 bases between. CDR3 sequence: CASSLPGGVGGLYNEQFF. In DNA form, the CDR3 reads TGTGCCAGCAGCTTACCCGGAGGAGTGGGCGGATTATACAATGAGCAGTTCTTC.

The CDR3 region has the DNA TGTGCCAGCGGGAGTGGATACGAAAAACTGTTTTTT. Amino acids: CASGSGYEKLFF. The rearrangement uses TRBV2 and TRBJ1-4; D not certain. Germline V CDR1 and CDR2: SNHLY, FYNNEI. The CDR3 contains 12 residues. With 8 bases removed from V and 8 bases from J, the gap between germline ends came to 12 bases.

The chain combines TRBV29-1 with TRBJ1-2; 11 bases agree with TRBD1. Germline V gives CDR1 SQVTM, CDR2 ANQGSEA. The length of the CDR3 is 12 residues. J was trimmed by 7 bases and V by 6 bases; bases with no gene match: 4. The CDR3 spells CSVGDRGSGYTF. CDR3 coding DNA: TGCAGCGTGGGGGACAGGGGGTCTGGCTACACCTTC.

This sequence joins TRBV6-4 and TRBJ1-2; D uncertain. This CDR3 has 16 residues. In germline, CDR1 is MRHNA, CDR2 SNTAGT. V gave up 7 bases and J gave up 4 bases, with 22 bases separating them. As DNA, the CDR3 is TGTGCCAGCAACCCCGAGGTCGAACCTCCGAGCTATGGCTACACCTTC. Translation gives CASNPEVEPPSYGYTF.

This chain joins TRBV6-5 and TRBJ2-5, with no clear D. TRBJ2-7 explains the end of the DNA better; the J call may be wrong. Germline V gives CDR1 MNHEY, CDR2 SVGAGI. This CDR3 comprises 14 residues. The CDR3 protein is CASSYFQSSYEQYF. The CDR3 DNA is TGTGCCAGCAGTTACTTCCAAAGCTCCTACGAGCAGTACTTC.

This chain uses TRBV27 with TRBJ2-2; D is unclear. The CDR3 spans 12 residues. Trimming left V 3 bases short and J 4 bases short, with 3 bases between. Germline-derived CDR1 and CDR2 are MNHEY and SMNVEV (reference sequence). In DNA form, the CDR3 reads TGTGCCAGCAGTTTCATCACCGGGGAGCTGTTTTTT. Translation: CASSFITGELFF.

J is TRBJ2-7 and V is TRBV4-1, with D maybe TRBD2 (5 bases). Germline CDR1 and CDR2: MGHRA and YSYEKL. The CDR3 has 14 residues. Trimming took 2 bases from V and 3 from J, leaving 11 bases between them. CDR3 nucleotide sequence: TGCGCCAGCAGCCAACCCAGTCGGGGCTACGAGCAGTACTTC. Residues: CASSQPSRGYEQYF.

V gene TRBV29-1 combines with J gene TRBJ2-7; 9 nucleotides align to TRBD2. After removal of 4 bases from V and 1 base from J, the junction contained 5 bases not matched to a gene. CDR3 length: 14 amino acids. Germline V gene data show CDR1 as SQVTM and CDR2 as ANQGSEA. Here the CDR3 reads CSVGQRGVSYEQYF. The CDR3 DNA follows: TGCAGCGTTGGCCAGCGGGGGGTTTCCTACGAGCAGTACTTC.